These T cell receptor beta chains were read from a single sample in a study of cytomegalovirus exposure and HLA in healthy donors. Profiling relied on immunoSEQ multiplex PCR, and the TCRdb table lists in-frame clones only, not all of them. The sample contains 110,000 to 150,000 clones, approximately 79% of which appear only once. The sequencing input was PBMCs. The receptors stem from a woman in her twenties or thirties in good health and CMV-seronegative. CDR3s include the opening cysteine and the closing phenylalanine or tryptophan. The D gene is left open where the match is weak. Clone size is given for some rows only: seen once, a few or many times, or a class if the clone is expanded.

d_call j_call v_call clone_size cdr3_aa cdr3_nt
TRBD2 TRBJ2-2 TRBV2 - CASRAGTSGVRTGELFF TGTGCCAGCAGGGCCGGGACTAGCGGGGTGAGAACCGGGGAGCTGTTTTTT
TRBD2 TRBJ2-7 TRBV4-2 - CASSQVAGSYEQYF TGTGCCAGCAGCCAAGTAGCGGGGAGCTACGAGCAGTACTTC
- TRBJ2-5 TRBV5-1 once CASSLSGIQETQYF TGCGCCAGCAGCTTGTCAGGGATTCAAGAGACCCAGTACTTC
- TRBJ1-1 TRBV29-1 - CSVEVSRTEAFF TGCAGCGTTGAAGTCTCCCGCACTGAAGCTTTCTTT
TRBD1 TRBJ2-7 TRBV29-1 - CSVVAHAGQGREQYF TGCAGCGTTGTGGCCCACGCTGGACAGGGGCGGGAGCAGTACTTC
- TRBJ1-1 TRBV7-2 - CASSLGRLGANTEAFF TGTGCCAGCAGCTTAGGGCGTCTTGGAGCCAACACTGAAGCTTTCTTT
TRBD2 TRBJ2-3 TRBV6-8 - CASSYSWWGGYSDSTDTQYF TGTGCCAGCAGTTACTCGTGGTGGGGAGGGTACTCCGATAGCACAGATACGCAGTATTTT
TRBD1 TRBJ1-1 TRBV5-4 - CASSPRQGPPEAFF TGTGCCAGCAGCCCAAGACAGGGGCCCCCTGAAGCTTTCTTT
- TRBJ1-1 TRBV5-1 - CASSPGPGYTEAFF TGCGCCAGCAGCCCCGGACCAGGGTACACTGAAGCTTTCTTT
TRBD2 TRBJ2-1 TRBV6-6 - CASSYGSSGGNEQFF TGTGCCAGCAGTTACGGGTCTAGCGGGGGGAATGAGCAGTTCTTC
- TRBJ1-2 TRBV2 few CASSEVTANGYTF TGTGCCAGCAGTGAAGTAACTGCTAATGGCTACACCTTC
TRBD2 TRBJ2-5 TRBV7-7 - CASSPFLAGHQETQYF TGTGCCAGCAGCCCCTTTTTAGCGGGGCATCAAGAGACCCAGTACTTC
- TRBJ1-1 TRBV9 - CASSVFWGGNTEAFF TGTGCCAGCAGCGTCTTTTGGGGCGGGAACACTGAAGCTTTCTTT
TRBD1 TRBJ1-1 TRBV5-1 few CASSGGQGAEAFF TGCGCCAGCAGCGGCGGACAGGGGGCTGAAGCTTTCTTT
TRBD1 TRBJ1-1 TRBV7-2 - CASSITGGNTEAFF TGTGCCAGCAGCATTACAGGGGGGAACACTGAAGCTTTCTTT
TRBD1 TRBJ2-7 TRBV5-1 - CASSFRQGENHEQYF TGCGCCAGCAGCTTCCGACAGGGGGAGAACCACGAGCAGTACTTC
TRBD1 TRBJ1-5 TRBV30 once CAWSVGTGPLNQPQHF TGTGCCTGGAGTGTGGGGACAGGGCCGTTAAATCAGCCCCAGCATTTT
- TRBJ1-4 TRBV20-1 - CSVGEGQKLFF TGCAGTGTTGGAGAGGGCCAAAAACTGTTTTTT
TRBD1 TRBJ1-2 TRBV6-5 - CASSKRTGDYGYTF TGTGCCAGCAGTAAACGGACAGGGGACTATGGCTACACCTTC
- TRBJ2-3 TRBV9 - CASSPQENTQYF TGTGCCAGCAGCCCACAGGAAAATACGCAGTATTTT
- TRBJ1-2 TRBV27 - CVSFSNYGYTF TGTGTCAGCTTCTCTAACTATGGCTACACCTTC
- TRBJ2-2 TRBV10-3 once CAISPRETGELFF TGTGCCATCAGTCCTAGGGAGACCGGGGAGCTGTTTTTT
- TRBJ1-5 TRBV7-6 - CASSFRQMKVDLGNQPQHF TGTGCCAGCAGCTTCCGGCAGATGAAGGTCGACTTGGGCAATCAGCCCCAGCATTTT
- TRBJ1-1 TRBV9 - CASSADLRGTEAFF TGTGCCAGCAGCGCAGACCTACGCGGAACTGAAGCTTTCTTT
TRBD1 TRBJ1-1 TRBV7-2 once CASSLGGTGLTEAFF TGTGCCAGCAGCTTAGGCGGGACAGGGCTTACTGAAGCTTTCTTT
- TRBJ2-1 TRBV5-1 few CASSLVGGGTYNEQFF TGCGCCAGCAGCTTGGTGGGTGGGGGGACTTACAATGAGCAGTTCTTC
TRBD1 TRBJ1-1 TRBV19 - CASSRMGQVNTEAFF TGTGCCAGTAGTAGAATGGGACAGGTGAACACTGAAGCTTTCTTT
- TRBJ1-5 TRBV7-3 - CASSLTYTGTLSNQPQHF TGTGCCAGCAGCTTAACATACACCGGGACACTGAGCAATCAGCCCCAGCATTTT